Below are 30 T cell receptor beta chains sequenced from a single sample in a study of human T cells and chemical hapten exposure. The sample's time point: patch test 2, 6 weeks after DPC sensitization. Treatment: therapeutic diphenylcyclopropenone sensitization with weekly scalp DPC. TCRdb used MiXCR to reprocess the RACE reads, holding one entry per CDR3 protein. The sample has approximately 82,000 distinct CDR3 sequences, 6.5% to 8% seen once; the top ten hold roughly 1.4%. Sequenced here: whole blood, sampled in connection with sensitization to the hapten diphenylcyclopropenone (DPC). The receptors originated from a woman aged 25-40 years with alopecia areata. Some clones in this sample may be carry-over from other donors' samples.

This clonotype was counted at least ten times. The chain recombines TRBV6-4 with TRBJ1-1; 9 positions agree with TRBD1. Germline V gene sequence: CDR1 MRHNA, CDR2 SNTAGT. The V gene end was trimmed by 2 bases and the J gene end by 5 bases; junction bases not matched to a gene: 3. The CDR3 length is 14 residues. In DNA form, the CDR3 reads TGTGCCAGCAGTGACACGGACAGGGGAACTGAAGCTTTCTTT. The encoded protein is CASSDTDRGTEAFF.

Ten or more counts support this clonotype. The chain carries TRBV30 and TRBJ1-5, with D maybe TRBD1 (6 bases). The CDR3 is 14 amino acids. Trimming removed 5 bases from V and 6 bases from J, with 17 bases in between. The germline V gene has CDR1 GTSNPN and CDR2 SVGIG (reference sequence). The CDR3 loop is CAWGHGGRGQPQHF. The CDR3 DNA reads TGTGCCTGGGGCCATGGGGGCCGGGGTCAGCCCCAGCATTTT.

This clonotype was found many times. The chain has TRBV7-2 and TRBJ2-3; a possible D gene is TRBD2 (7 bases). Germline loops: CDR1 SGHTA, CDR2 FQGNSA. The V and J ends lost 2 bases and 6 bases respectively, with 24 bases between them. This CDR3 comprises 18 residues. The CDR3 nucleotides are TGTGCCAGCAGCTTATCTTCTATATGGGGGGGCGGGCTGGATACGCAGTATTTT. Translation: CASSLSSIWGGGLDTQYF.

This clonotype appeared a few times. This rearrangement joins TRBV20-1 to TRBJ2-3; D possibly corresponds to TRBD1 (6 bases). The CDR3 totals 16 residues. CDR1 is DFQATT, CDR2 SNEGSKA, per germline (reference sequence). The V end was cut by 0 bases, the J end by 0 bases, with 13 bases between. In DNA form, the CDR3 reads TGCAGTGCTAGAGATTTAGAGGGGGAGAGCACAGATACGCAGTATTTT. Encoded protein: CSARDLEGESTDTQYF.

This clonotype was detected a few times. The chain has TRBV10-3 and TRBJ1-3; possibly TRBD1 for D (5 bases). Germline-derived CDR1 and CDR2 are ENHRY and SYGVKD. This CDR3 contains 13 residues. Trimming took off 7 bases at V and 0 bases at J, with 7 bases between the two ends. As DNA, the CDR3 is TGTGCCATCATCAGGGACTCTGGAAACACCATATATTTT. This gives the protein CAIIRDSGNTIYF.

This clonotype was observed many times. The CDR3 nucleotides read TGTGCCAGCAGCTTCTGGGACAGGGGGCTGGATACGCAGTATTTT. Translated, it gives CASSFWDRGLDTQYF. This chain connects TRBV5-6 to TRBJ2-3, with 12 bases lining up with TRBD1. V shed 2 bases, J shed 6 bases, and the junction held 4 bases outside the gene matches. Germline V CDR1 and CDR2: SGHDT, YYEEEE. The CDR3 extends over 15 amino acids.

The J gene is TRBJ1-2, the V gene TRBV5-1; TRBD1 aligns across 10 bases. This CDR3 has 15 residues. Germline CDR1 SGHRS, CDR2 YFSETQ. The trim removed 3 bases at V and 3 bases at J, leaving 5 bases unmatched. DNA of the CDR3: TGCGCCAGCAGCTGGGGGGACAGGGGTCACTATGGCTACACCTTC. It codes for CASSWGDRGHYGYTF.

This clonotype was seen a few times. The CDR3 spells CASSSEGQSNQPQHF. The CDR3 DNA sequence: TGCGCCAGCAGCTCCGAGGGACAGAGCAATCAGCCCCAGCATTTT. V and J are TRBV5-1 and TRBJ1-5, with 7 bases aligning to TRBD1. Germline loops: CDR1 SGHRS, CDR2 YFSETQ. V lost 3 bases, J lost 1 base, and 4 bases stayed unmatched. This CDR3 has 15 residues.

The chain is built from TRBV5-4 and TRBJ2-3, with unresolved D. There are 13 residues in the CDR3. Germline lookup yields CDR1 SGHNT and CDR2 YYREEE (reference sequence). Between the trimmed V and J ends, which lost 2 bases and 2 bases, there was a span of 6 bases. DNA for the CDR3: TGTGCCAGCAGCTTCCCCCCCACAGATACGCAGTATTTT. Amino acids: CASSFPPTDTQYF.

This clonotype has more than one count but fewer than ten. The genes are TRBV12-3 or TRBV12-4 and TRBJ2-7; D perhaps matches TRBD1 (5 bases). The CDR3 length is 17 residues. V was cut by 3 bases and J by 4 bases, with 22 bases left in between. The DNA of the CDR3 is TGTGCCAGCAGTTTGGGGCCGTATCTTTTAGGGTCTTACGAGCAGTACTTC. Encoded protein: CASSLGPYLLGSYEQYF.

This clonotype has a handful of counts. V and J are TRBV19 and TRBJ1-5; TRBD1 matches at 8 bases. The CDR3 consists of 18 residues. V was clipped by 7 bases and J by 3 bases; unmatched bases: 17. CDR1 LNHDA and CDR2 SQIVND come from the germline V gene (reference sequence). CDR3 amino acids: CASTPSTATGVINQPQHF. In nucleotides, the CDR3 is TGTGCCAGTACCCCCTCGACCGCGACAGGGGTGATCAATCAGCCCCAGCATTTT.

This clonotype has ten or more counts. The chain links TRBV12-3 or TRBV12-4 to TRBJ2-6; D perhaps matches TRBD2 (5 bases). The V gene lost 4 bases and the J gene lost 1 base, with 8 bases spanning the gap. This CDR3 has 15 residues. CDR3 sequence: CASSSWTSGANVLTF. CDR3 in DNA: TGTGCCAGCAGTTCATGGACTTCTGGGGCCAACGTCCTGACTTTC.

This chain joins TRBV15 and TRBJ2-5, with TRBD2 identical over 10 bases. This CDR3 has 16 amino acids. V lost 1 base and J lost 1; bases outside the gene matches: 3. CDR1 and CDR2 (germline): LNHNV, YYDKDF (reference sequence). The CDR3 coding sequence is TGTGCCACCAGCAGAGGACGGACTAGCGGCCAAGAGACCCAGTACTTC. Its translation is CATSRGRTSGQETQYF.

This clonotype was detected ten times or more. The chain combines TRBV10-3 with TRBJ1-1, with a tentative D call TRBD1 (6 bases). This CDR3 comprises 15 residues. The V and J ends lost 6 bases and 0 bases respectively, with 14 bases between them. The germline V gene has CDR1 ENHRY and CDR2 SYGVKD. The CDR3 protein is CAIRLGQTMNTEAFF. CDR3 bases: TGTGCCATCAGACTAGGACAGACCATGAACACTGAAGCTTTCTTT.

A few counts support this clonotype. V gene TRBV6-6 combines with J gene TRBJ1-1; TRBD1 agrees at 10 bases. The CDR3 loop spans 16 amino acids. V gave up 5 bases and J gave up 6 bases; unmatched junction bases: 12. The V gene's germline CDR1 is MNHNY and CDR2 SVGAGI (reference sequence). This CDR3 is CASSPGQGGFIAEAFF. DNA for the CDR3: TGTGCCAGCAGTCCTGGACAGGGGGGATTTATCGCTGAAGCTTTCTTT.

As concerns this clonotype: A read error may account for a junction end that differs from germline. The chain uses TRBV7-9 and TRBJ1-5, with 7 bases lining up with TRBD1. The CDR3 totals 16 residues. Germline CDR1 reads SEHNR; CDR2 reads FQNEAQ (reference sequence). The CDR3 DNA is TGTGCCAGCAGCTTAGGACTTAACAGGGGCAATCAGCCCCAGAATTTT. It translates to CASSLGLNRGNQPQNF.

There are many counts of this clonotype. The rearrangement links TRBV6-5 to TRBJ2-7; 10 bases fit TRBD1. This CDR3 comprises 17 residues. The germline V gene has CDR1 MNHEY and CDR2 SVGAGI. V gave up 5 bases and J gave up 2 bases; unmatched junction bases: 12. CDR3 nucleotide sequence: TGTGCCAGCAGTCGGGACAGGGGAGATTACACTCCCTACGAGCAGTACTTC. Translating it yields CASSRDRGDYTPYEQYF.

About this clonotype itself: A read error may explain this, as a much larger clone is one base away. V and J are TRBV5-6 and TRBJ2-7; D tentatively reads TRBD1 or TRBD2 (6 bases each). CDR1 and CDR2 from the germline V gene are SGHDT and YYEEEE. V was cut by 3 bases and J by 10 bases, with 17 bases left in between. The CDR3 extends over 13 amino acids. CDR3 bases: TGTGCCAGCAGCTGGGGGGCGGAGGAAGGACAGTACTTC. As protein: CASSWGAEEGQYF.

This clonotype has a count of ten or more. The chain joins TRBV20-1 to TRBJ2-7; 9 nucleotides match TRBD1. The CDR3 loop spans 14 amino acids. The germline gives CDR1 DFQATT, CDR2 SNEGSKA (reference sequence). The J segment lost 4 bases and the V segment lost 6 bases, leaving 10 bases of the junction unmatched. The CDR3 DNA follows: TGCAGTGCCATCGGGACAGGGCAAAATTACGAGCAGTACTTC. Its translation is CSAIGTGQNYEQYF.

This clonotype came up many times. As DNA, the CDR3 is TGTGCCAGCTCACCACTCAGCCTGAACACTGAAGCTTTCTTT. This gives the protein CASSPLSLNTEAFF. This chain uses TRBV18 with TRBJ1-1; no firm D call. The CDR3 covers 14 residues. V gave up 1 base and J gave up 0 bases, with 6 bases separating them. Germline values: CDR1 KGHSH, CDR2 LQKENI.

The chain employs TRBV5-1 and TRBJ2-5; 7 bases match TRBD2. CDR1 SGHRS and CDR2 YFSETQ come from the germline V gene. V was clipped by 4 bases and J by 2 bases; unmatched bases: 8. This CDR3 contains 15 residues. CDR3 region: CASSRAGRQQETQYF. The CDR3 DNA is TGCGCCAGCAGCAGAGCCGGGAGGCAACAAGAGACCCAGTACTTC.

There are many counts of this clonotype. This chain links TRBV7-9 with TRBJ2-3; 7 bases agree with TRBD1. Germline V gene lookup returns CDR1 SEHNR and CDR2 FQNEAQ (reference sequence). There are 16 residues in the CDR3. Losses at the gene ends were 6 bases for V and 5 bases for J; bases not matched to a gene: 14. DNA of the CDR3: TGTGCCAGCAGTCTTCTCAGGGGGTATGATAGAGATACGCAGTATTTT. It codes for CASSLLRGYDRDTQYF.

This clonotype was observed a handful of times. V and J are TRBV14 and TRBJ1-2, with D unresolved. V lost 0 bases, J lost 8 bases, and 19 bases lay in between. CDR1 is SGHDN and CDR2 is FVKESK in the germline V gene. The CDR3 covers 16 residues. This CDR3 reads CASSQEFGVGEIGYTF. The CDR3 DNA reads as TGTGCCAGCAGCCAAGAGTTTGGGGTAGGCGAGATCGGCTACACCTTC.

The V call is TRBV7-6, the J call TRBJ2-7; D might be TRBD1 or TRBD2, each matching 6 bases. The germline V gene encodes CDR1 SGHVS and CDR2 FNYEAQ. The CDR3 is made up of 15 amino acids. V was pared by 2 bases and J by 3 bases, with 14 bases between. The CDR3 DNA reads TGTGCCAGCAGCTTACAACAGGGAGGATACTACGAGCAGTACTTC. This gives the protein CASSLQQGGYYEQYF.

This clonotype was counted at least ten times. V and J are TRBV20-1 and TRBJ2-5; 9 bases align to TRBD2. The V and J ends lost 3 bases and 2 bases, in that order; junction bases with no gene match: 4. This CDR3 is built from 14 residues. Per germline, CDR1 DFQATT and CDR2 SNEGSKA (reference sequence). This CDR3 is CSARSLAGQETQYF. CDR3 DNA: TGCAGTGCTAGGTCCCTAGCGGGGCAAGAGACCCAGTACTTC.

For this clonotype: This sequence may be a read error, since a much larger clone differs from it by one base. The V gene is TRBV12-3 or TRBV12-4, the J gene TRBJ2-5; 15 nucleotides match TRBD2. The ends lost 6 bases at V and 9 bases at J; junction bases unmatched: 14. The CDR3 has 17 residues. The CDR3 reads CASSSGTSGGLTGSQYF. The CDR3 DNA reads TGTGCCAGCAGCTCCGGGACTAGCGGGGGGTTGACGGGGTCCCAGTACTTC.

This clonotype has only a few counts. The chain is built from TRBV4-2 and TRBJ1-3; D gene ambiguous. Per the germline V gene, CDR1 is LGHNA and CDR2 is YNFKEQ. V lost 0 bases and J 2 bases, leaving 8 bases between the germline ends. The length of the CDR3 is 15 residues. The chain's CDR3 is CASSQDRTAGNTIYF. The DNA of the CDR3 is TGTGCCAGCAGCCAAGATCGAACGGCTGGAAACACCATATATTTT.

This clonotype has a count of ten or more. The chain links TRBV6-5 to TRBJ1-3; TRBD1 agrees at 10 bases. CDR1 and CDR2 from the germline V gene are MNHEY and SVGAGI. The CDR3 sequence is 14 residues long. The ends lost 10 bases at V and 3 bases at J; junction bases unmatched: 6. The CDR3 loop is CATGTGAGGNTIYF. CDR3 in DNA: TGTGCCACCGGGACAGGGGCCGGTGGAAACACCATATATTTT.

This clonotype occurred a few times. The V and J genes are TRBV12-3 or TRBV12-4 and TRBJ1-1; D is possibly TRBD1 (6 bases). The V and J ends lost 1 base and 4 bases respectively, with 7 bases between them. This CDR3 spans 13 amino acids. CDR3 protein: CASSLGGATEAFF. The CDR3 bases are TGTGCCAGCAGTTTAGGGGGGGCCACTGAAGCTTTCTTT.

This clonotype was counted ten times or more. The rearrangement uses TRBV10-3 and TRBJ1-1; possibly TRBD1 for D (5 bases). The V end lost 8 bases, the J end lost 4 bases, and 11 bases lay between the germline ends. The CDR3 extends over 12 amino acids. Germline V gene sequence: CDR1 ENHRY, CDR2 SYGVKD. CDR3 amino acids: CAIGTLGTEAFF. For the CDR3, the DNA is TGTGCCATCGGGACGTTGGGCACTGAAGCTTTCTTT.